This T cell receptor beta chain was found in a study of T cell responses to AZD1222 COVID-19 vaccine. Germline values: CDR1 SGDLS, CDR2 YYNGEE. This CDR3 spans 14 amino acids. The V gene end was trimmed by 3 bases and the J gene end by 3 bases; junction bases not matched to a gene: 4. This clone was observed once. The method was immunoSEQ multiplex PCR; TCRdb's version includes in-frame clones alone and lacks a portion of them. This sample has 90,000 to 150,000 clones, with over 85% found just once. The sequence came from an adult in good health. V and J are TRBV9 and TRBJ1-1; 8 nucleotides line up with TRBD1. Sequencing was performed on peripheral blood, taken on day 0 of AZD1222 vaccination. CDR3 nucleotide sequence: TGTGCCAGCAGCGCCCAGACAGGGGACACTGAAGCTTTCTTT. Translation: CASSAQTGDTEAFF.